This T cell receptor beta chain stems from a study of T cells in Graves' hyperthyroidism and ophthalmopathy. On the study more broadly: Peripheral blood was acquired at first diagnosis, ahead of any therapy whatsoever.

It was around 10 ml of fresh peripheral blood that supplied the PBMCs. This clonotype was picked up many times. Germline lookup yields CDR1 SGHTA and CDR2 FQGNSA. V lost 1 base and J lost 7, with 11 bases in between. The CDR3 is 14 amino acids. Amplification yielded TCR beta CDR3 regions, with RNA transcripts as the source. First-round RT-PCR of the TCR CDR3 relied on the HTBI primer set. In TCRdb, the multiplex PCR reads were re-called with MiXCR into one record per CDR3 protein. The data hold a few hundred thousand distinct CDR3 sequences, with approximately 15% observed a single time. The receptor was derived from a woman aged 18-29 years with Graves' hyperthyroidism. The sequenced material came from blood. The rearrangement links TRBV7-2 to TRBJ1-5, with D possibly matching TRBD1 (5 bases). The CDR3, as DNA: TGTGCCAGCAGCTTAGATCGGGAGGGGCAGCCCCAGCATTTT. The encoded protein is CASSLDREGQPQHF.